One sample yielded the 23 T cell receptor beta chains listed below, sequenced in a study of blood T cell repertoires in COVID-19. Repertoires were generated with immunoSEQ multiplex PCR, while TCRdb's copy carries only in-frame clones and drops some. Seen here are about 190,000 clones, roughly 89% observed once, and the top ten hold 0.5% to 0.75%. The sequenced sample consisted of peripheral blood. These TCRs come from a man between 45 and 60 years old with acute or convalescent COVID-19.

The chain employs TRBV28 and TRBJ1-5, with a weak D call TRBD1 (5 bases). Germline CDR1 reads MDHEN; CDR2 reads SYDVKM. The CDR3 is 14 residues long. V was cut by 6 bases and J by 9 bases, with 18 bases left in between. The CDR3, as DNA: TGTGCCAGCAGAGATAACCAGGGCTTTTGGCCCCAGCATTTT. Protein: CASRDNQGFWPQHF.

The chain couples TRBV27 to TRBJ1-6; 7 nucleotides align to TRBD1. Germline V CDR1 and CDR2: MNHEY, SMNVEV (reference sequence). The CDR3 totals 14 residues. V was pared by 6 bases and J by 7 bases, with 6 bases of the junction left unmatched. In nucleotides, the CDR3 is TGTGCCAGCAGCCGCGACAGGGACAATTCACCCCTCCACTTT. Residues: CASSRDRDNSPLHF.

The V call is TRBV27, the J call TRBJ2-4; D not resolved. V lost 5 bases to trimming and J lost 9 bases, with 11 bases between them. The CDR3 has 12 residues. Germline loops: CDR1 MNHEY, CDR2 SMNVEV (reference sequence). CDR3 region: CASSPTRGIQYF. The CDR3 DNA reads TGTGCCAGCAGTCCCACTCGAGGCATTCAGTACTTC.

The rearrangement joins TRBV6-6 to TRBJ2-5; 7 bases are a match to TRBD1. Germline V gene lookup returns CDR1 MNHNY and CDR2 SVGAGI (reference sequence). J gave up 4 bases and V 6 bases, and 8 bases lay outside the gene matches. This CDR3 contains 14 residues. CDR3 in amino acids: CASRPDRARETQYF. The DNA of the CDR3 is TGTGCCAGCAGGCCTGACAGGGCGAGAGAGACCCAGTACTTC.

CDR3 amino acids: CASSLEKGQNYGYTF. The CDR3 DNA reads as TGTGCCAGCAGCTTAGAGAAGGGACAGAACTATGGCTACACCTTC. The chain has TRBV7-9 and TRBJ1-2; 7 positions agree with TRBD1. J lost 2 bases, V lost 1 base, and 4 bases had no gene match. This CDR3 is built from 15 residues. The germline V gene encodes CDR1 SEHNR and CDR2 FQNEAQ (reference sequence).

This rearrangement joins TRBV18 to TRBJ1-2; 8 nucleotides agree with TRBD1. With V trimmed by 2 bases and J by 7 bases, 9 bases remained unmatched. The CDR3 is made up of 15 amino acids. In germline, CDR1 is KGHSH, CDR2 LQKENI. The CDR3 coding sequence is TGTGCCAGCTCACCAATGGGACAGGCAGACGGTGGCTACACCTTC. Its protein product is CASSPMGQADGGYTF. The whole variable domain, filled in from reference TRBV18 and TRBJ1-2, reads NAGVMQNPRHLVRRRGQEARLRCSPMKGHSHVYWYRQLPEEGLKFMVYLQKENIIDESGMPKERFSAEFPKEGPSILRIQQVVRGDSAAYFCASSPMGQADGGYTFGSGTRLTVV.

This chain links TRBV7-9 with TRBJ2-1, with TRBD2 matching 9 bases. CDR3 length equals 17 residues. With 2 bases clipped from V and 0 bases from J, the junction kept 5 bases outside the gene matches. The germline gives CDR1 SEHNR, CDR2 FQNEAQ (reference sequence). In nucleotides, the CDR3 is TGTGCCAGCAGCTTAAGTCCGCGGGGGGGCTCCTACAATGAGCAGTTCTTC. Protein product: CASSLSPRGGSYNEQFF.

V and J are TRBV6-2 or TRBV6-3 and TRBJ1-2; possibly TRBD1 for D (6 bases). The CDR3 spans 15 residues. CDR1 and CDR2 from the germline V gene are MNHEY and SVGEGT. V dropped 5 bases and J dropped 4 bases, with 17 bases sitting between them. CDR3 nucleotides: TGTGCCAGCAGTGATCCGTCGGCAGGGGCCTATGGCTACACCTTC. This translates into CASSDPSAGAYGYTF.

The table lists this clone with a count of one. The chain has TRBV4-2 and TRBJ1-2; a possible D gene is TRBD1 (5 bases). The V and J ends lost 3 bases and 3 bases respectively, with 11 bases between them. The CDR3 runs 14 residues. Germline CDR1 reads LGHNA; CDR2 reads YNFKEQ. CDR3 residues: CASSHSGPDYGYTF. DNA for the CDR3: TGTGCCAGCAGCCATTCAGGGCCGGACTATGGCTACACCTTC.

The chain has TRBV7-2 and TRBJ2-7; 7 bases line up with TRBD2. J gave up 4 bases and V 4 bases, and 7 bases lay outside the gene matches. Germline values: CDR1 SGHTA, CDR2 FQGNSA. CDR3 length: 14 residues. The CDR3 DNA follows: TGTGCCAGCAGCTCAAAGAGCGGGGTATACGAGCAGTACTTC. This codes for CASSSKSGVYEQYF.

The V gene is TRBV28, the J gene TRBJ2-3, with TRBD2 as a possible D gene (6 bases). In germline, CDR1 is MDHEN, CDR2 SYDVKM. Trimming left V 2 bases short and J 7 bases short, with 13 bases between. The CDR3 loop spans 14 amino acids. In DNA form, the CDR3 reads TGTGCCAGCAGTTTACCCGGGACTGTGAATACGCAGTATTTT. Translating it yields CASSLPGTVNTQYF. Full variable domain (missing parts from reference TRBV28 and TRBJ2-3): DVKVTQSSRYLVKRTGEKVFLECVQDMDHENMFWYRQDPGLGLRLIYFSYDVKMKEKGDIPEGYSVSREKKERFSLILESASTNQTSMYLCASSLPGTVNTQYFGPGTRLTVL.

The V and J genes are TRBV7-2 and TRBJ1-1, with 7 bases matching TRBD1. Germline V lookup: CDR1 SGHTA, CDR2 FQGNSA. V was clipped by 2 bases and J by 1 base; unmatched bases: 4. The CDR3 loop spans 15 amino acids. The CDR3 bases are TGTGCCAGCAGCTTACGGACAGGAGGGAACACTGAAGCTTTCTTT. Its translation: CASSLRTGGNTEAFF.

The genes are TRBV21-1 and TRBJ2-3; the listed D gene, TRBD1, was not tested against the DNA. TRBV21-1 is designated a pseudogene. This CDR3 comprises 24 residues. CDR3: CASSKVYGLSTTGTRVGITDTQYF. CDR3 DNA: TGTGCCAGCAGCAAAGTCTACGGTTTGAGCACGACAGGGACCCGAGTAGGCATTACAGATACGCAGTATTTT.

The chain has TRBV2 and TRBJ2-7, with 7 bases identical to TRBD2. This CDR3 contains 14 residues. Germline loops: CDR1 SNHLY, CDR2 FYNNEI. Losses at the gene ends were 6 bases for V and 4 bases for J; bases not matched to a gene: 9. CDR3 DNA sequence: TGTGCCAGCAGGAGACTAGCAGAAGGATACGAGCAGTACTTC. Protein product: CASRRLAEGYEQYF. The variable domain in full, with the rest retrieved from reference TRBV2 and TRBJ2-7, is EPEVTQTPSHQVTQMGQEVILRCVPISNHLYFYWYRQILGQKVEFLVSFYNNEISEKSEIFDDQFSVERPDGSNFTLKIRSTKLEDSAMYFCASRRLAEGYEQYFGPGTRLTVT.

The chain carries TRBV6-5 and TRBJ2-7, with TRBD2 as a possible D gene (6 bases). Deletions cut 6 bases from V and 1 base from J, with 7 bases between. CDR3 length equals 12 residues. Germline values: CDR1 MNHEY, CDR2 SVGAGI. The CDR3 nucleotides read TGTGCCAGCAGCGGGAGTTCCTACGAGCAGTACTTC. It specifies CASSGSSYEQYF.

This rearrangement joins TRBV18 to TRBJ1-3; D may be TRBD1 (5 bases). CDR1 is KGHSH, CDR2 LQKENI, per germline. Trimming pared 1 base from V and 1 base from J, leaving 11 bases between. The CDR3 extends over 16 amino acids. CDR3 region: CASSPQAGQSGNTIYF. The CDR3 bases are TGTGCCAGCTCACCACAGGCGGGGCAATCTGGAAACACCATATATTTT. Based on the CDR3 plus reference TRBV18 and TRBJ1-3, the full variable domain is NAGVMQNPRHLVRRRGQEARLRCSPMKGHSHVYWYRQLPEEGLKFMVYLQKENIIDESGMPKERFSAEFPKEGPSILRIQQVVRGDSAAYFCASSPQAGQSGNTIYFGEGSWLTVV.

CDR3: CASSVGGETQYF. CDR3 DNA: TGTGCCAGCAGCGTTGGGGGGGAGACCCAGTACTTC. V gene TRBV13 combines with J gene TRBJ2-5; the D gene is possibly TRBD2 (6 bases). CDR1 is PRHDT and CDR2 is FYEKMQ in the germline V gene (reference sequence). There are 12 residues in the CDR3. V lost 5 bases to trimming and J lost 5 bases, with 9 bases between them.

This clone occurred once. The same CDR3 is also encoded by other DNA sequences in this sample. V gene TRBV5-1 combines with J gene TRBJ2-5; weak D call: TRBD1 (5 bases). CDR3 length equals 15 residues. From germline, CDR1 is SGHRS and CDR2 YFSETQ. Deletions cut 0 bases from V and 0 bases from J, with 9 bases between. In DNA form, the CDR3 reads TGCGCCAGCAGCTTGGGTCAGGGTTACCAAGAGACCCAGTACTTC. It codes for CASSLGQGYQETQYF.

The chain carries TRBV7-9 and TRBJ2-1, with TRBD2 identical over 10 bases. Germline V gene data show CDR1 as SEHNR and CDR2 as FQNEAQ (reference sequence). The trim removed 5 bases at V and 8 bases at J, leaving 9 bases unmatched. The length of the CDR3 is 15 residues. The CDR3 spells CASSPLAGASDEQFF. The CDR3, as DNA: TGTGCCAGCAGCCCCCTAGCGGGAGCTTCCGATGAGCAGTTCTTC.

This clone was detected only a few times. The chain has TRBV19 and TRBJ2-1; 7 bases are shared with TRBD2. The CDR3 spans 15 residues. J lost 4 bases, V lost 6 bases, and 9 bases had no gene match. Germline CDR1 LNHDA, CDR2 SQIVND (reference sequence). CDR3 nucleotides: TGTGCCAGTAGAATTACTAGCGCCCATTACAATGAGCAGTTCTTC. Protein sequence: CASRITSAHYNEQFF.

The chain recombines TRBV5-1 with TRBJ1-5, with 8 nucleotides matching TRBD1. The junction had 2 bases not matched to a gene; V was cut back by 4 bases and J by 2 bases. Germline V gives CDR1 SGHRS, CDR2 YFSETQ. This CDR3 comprises 14 residues. Written as DNA, the CDR3 is TGCGCCAGCAGCCAGGGACAGGGCAATCAGCCCCAGCATTTT. It translates to CASSQGQGNQPQHF.

The gene calls are TRBV6-4 and TRBJ1-5; a weak D match, TRBD1 (5 bases). Germline-derived CDR1 and CDR2 are MRHNA and SNTAGT. The V gene lost 5 bases and the J gene lost 5 bases, with 16 bases spanning the gap. This CDR3 has 15 residues. Written as DNA, the CDR3 is TGTGCCAGCAGTCCTGCGGCAGGGTGGGATCAGCCCCAGCATTTT. Translating it yields CASSPAAGWDQPQHF.

The gene calls are TRBV19 and TRBJ2-5; a possible D gene is TRBD2 (5 bases). The CDR3 consists of 12 residues. Germline V gives CDR1 LNHDA, CDR2 SQIVND (reference sequence). V was clipped by 4 bases and J by 5 bases, with 8 bases between them. CDR3 sequence: CASSKERETQYF. DNA of the CDR3: TGTGCCAGTAGTAAGGAGCGGGAGACCCAGTACTTC. Full variable domain (outside the CDR3, taken from reference TRBV19 and TRBJ2-5): DGGITQSPKYLFRKEGQNVTLSCEQNLNHDAMYWYRQDPGQGLRLIYYSQIVNDFQKGDIAEGYSVSREKKESFPLTVTSAQKNPTAFYLCASSKERETQYFGPGTRLLVL.